The clone carrying this TCR beta chain was recorded a few times. This sample was included in a study of T cells after yellow fever vaccination. TCRdb itself ran the 5' RACE reads through MiXCR, one entry per CDR3 protein. The sample consists of roughly 500,000 distinct CDR3 sequences, 15% to 20% of them appearing once. V was shortened by 0 bases and J by 6 bases, with 16 bases between the two germline ends. This CDR3 has 15 amino acids. The germline CDR1 and CDR2 sequences are SGHNT and YYREEE (reference sequence). V is TRBV5-4 and J is TRBJ2-7, with D possibly being TRBD2 (5 bases). Sequenced material: PBMCs, taken 15 days after the yellow fever booster vaccination. This receptor was obtained from a man aged 30-40 years who received the YFV17D yellow fever vaccine. DNA for the CDR3: TGTGCCAGCAGCTTGGGTGCGGGCCCTGGGAGCGAGCAGTACTTC. Translating it yields CASSLGAGPGSEQYF. The whole variable domain, remainder taken from reference TRBV5-4 and TRBJ2-7, is ETGVTQSPTHLIKTRGQQVTLRCSSQSGHNTVSWYQQALGQGPQFIFQYYREEENGRGNFPPRFSGLQFPNYSSELNVNALELDDSALYLCASSLGAGPGSEQYFGPGTRLTVT.